These 5 T cell receptor beta chains were sequenced from one sample in a study of cytomegalovirus exposure and HLA in healthy donors. The PCR had 60 Vbeta and 13 Jbeta primers. TCRdb's table, derived via immunoSEQ multiplex PCR, lists solely in-frame clones and lacks some. The sample lists approximately 180,000 clones; about 84% were seen once. Sequenced sample: PBMCs. The receptors stem from a man younger than 30 in good health and CMV-seronegative.

V and J are TRBV6-1 and TRBJ1-1; TRBD1 is a possible D gene (6 bases). Germline CDR1 is MNHNS and CDR2 is SASEGT. This CDR3 spans 15 amino acids. V lost 6 bases to trimming and J lost 0 bases, with 14 bases between them. The CDR3 DNA follows: TGTGCCAGCAGGGTAGGGGGTTTATTGAACACTGAAGCTTTCTTT. Translated, it gives CASRVGGLLNTEAFF.

CDR3 amino acids: CASSLEQGGSVTKNIQYF. DNA for the CDR3: TGTGCCAGCAGCTTAGAGCAGGGGGGTTCAGTAACCAAAAACATTCAGTACTTC. The genes are TRBV11-3 and TRBJ2-4, with D possibly being TRBD1 (7 bases). This CDR3 has 18 amino acids. V lost 0 bases to trimming and J lost 2 bases, with 17 bases between them. Germline V lookup: CDR1 SGHNT, CDR2 YENEEA.

The chain links TRBV4-1 to TRBJ1-5; TRBD1 agrees at 7 bases. With 10 bases clipped from V and 4 bases from J, the junction kept 13 bases outside the gene matches. The CDR3 extends over 15 amino acids. CDR1 and CDR2 (germline): MGHRA, YSYEKL. The CDR3 DNA is TGCGCCACTTACCTCGGGACAGTCCATAATCAGCCCCAGCATTTT. This translates into CATYLGTVHNQPQHF.

The V call is TRBV5-1, the J call TRBJ1-6, with 7 bases identical to TRBD1. The CDR3 contains 15 residues. Germline-derived CDR1 and CDR2 are SGHRS and YFSETQ. V trimming: 2 bases; J trimming: 8 bases; junction bases outside the gene matches: 7. The CDR3 reads CASSLRGQDDSPLHF. The CDR3, as DNA: TGCGCCAGCAGCTTAAGGGGGCAGGACGATTCACCCCTCCACTTT.

The V and J genes are TRBV18 and TRBJ1-1; no reliable D call. V shed 10 bases and J shed 2 bases, with 14 bases lying between them. CDR3 length: 13 residues. Germline CDR1 reads KGHSH; CDR2 reads LQKENI. The CDR3 region has the DNA TGTGCCACCTCGAGGGCTCGTAACACTGAAGCTTTCTTT. It translates to CATSRARNTEAFF.